This is a list of T cell receptor beta chains from one sample in a study of identical twins. TCRdb redid the calling of the 5' RACE reads with MiXCR, one entry per CDR3 protein. The sample records 650,000 to 800,000 distinct CDR3 sequences, about 9.4% being singletons. This same sample was also part of a study on yellow fever vaccine responses in identical twins.

Sequencing used PBMCs. The receptors here all came from a woman aged 18-29 years in good health. The CDR3 runs from the conserved cysteine through the conserved F or W. The order of the fields is clone size, V gene, J gene, D gene, CDR3 DNA, CDR3 protein. D genes are given only for firm matches. Clone size, where shown, is once, few, many, or a class for clones that have expanded.

>NA|TRBV20-1|TRBJ2-5|TRBD1
TGCAGTGCCTACCCTCCAGGGGGACAAGAGACCCAGTACTTC
CSAYPPGGQETQYF
>NA|TRBV5-7|TRBJ2-2|NA
TGTGCCAGCCGCGGGGAAAGGCGTCCCACCGGGGAGCTGTTTTTT
CASRGERRPTGELFF
>few|TRBV10-3|TRBJ2-5|TRBD1
TGTGCCATCGGTACTACAGGGGTTGACCAAGAGACCCAGTACTTC
CAIGTTGVDQETQYF
>few|TRBV5-1|TRBJ2-1|TRBD2
TGCGCCAGCAGCTCGGGACTAGCGGTGATGGGTGAGCAGTTCTTC
CASSSGLAVMGEQFF
>NA|TRBV28|TRBJ2-1|NA
TGTGCCAGCAGTTCTACGGCCCGGAGTGATGAGCAGTTCTTC
CASSSTARSDEQFF
>few|TRBV10-2|TRBJ2-7|TRBD2
TGCGCCAGCACTAGCGGGCCCTCCTACGAGCAGTACTTC
CASTSGPSYEQYF
>few|TRBV29-1|TRBJ2-1|NA
TGCAGCGTGACAGCATACAATGAGCAGTTCTTC
CSVTAYNEQFF
>NA|TRBV2|TRBJ2-5|NA
TGTGCCAGCAGGGCAGGGGTGGGAGAAGAGACCCAGTACTTC
CASRAGVGEETQYF
>NA|TRBV5-1|TRBJ2-1|TRBD2
TGCGCCAGCAGCTTCGGGACTAGCGGGAGGCAGACCTACAATGAGCAGTTCTTC
CASSFGTSGRQTYNEQFF
>many|TRBV12-3/TRBV12-4|TRBJ2-1|TRBD1
TGTGCCAGCACCCGGACAGGATGGAATGAGCAGTTCTTC
CASTRTGWNEQFF
>few|TRBV5-1|TRBJ2-2|TRBD2
TGCGCCAGCAGCTACGGACTAGCGGGGGGGCCAATCACCGGGGAGCTGTTTTTT
CASSYGLAGGPITGELFF
>many|TRBV6-1|TRBJ2-2|TRBD2
TGTGCCAGCACCGGGGGGGCCAGCGGCGGGGAGCTGTTTTTT
CASTGGASGGELFF
>NA|TRBV29-1|TRBJ2-1|NA
TGCAGCCCAGCGAGAGCTTCCTACAATGAGCAGTTCTTC
CSPARASYNEQFF
>NA|TRBV18|TRBJ2-1|TRBD1
TGTGCCAGCTCACCACCGGGGACAGGGACCGAGAGATACCAGTTCTTC
CASSPPGTGTERYQFF
>few|TRBV4-2|TRBJ2-7|TRBD2
TGTGCCAGCAGCCCCGGACACGGGGGGGTTAACTACGAGCAGTACTTC
CASSPGHGGVNYEQYF
>few|TRBV5-6|TRBJ2-7|TRBD1
TGTGCCAGCAGCTTGTGGGGGACAGGGGCGATCGAGCAGTACTTC
CASSLWGTGAIEQYF
>few|TRBV7-8|TRBJ2-1|NA
TGTGCCAGCAATGGGTACAATGAGCAGTTCTTC
CASNGYNEQFF
>few|TRBV27|TRBJ2-7|NA
TGTGCCAGCAGTTTTGGCAGGGAAGTTTACGAGCAGTACTTC
CASSFGREVYEQYF